This entry is about one T cell receptor (beta chain). This sample stems from a study of siplizumab effects on memory and regulatory T cells. TCRdb keeps only in-frame clones here, not all; method: immunoSEQ multiplex PCR. The sample records tens of thousands of clones, roughly 87% being singletons. Trimming removed 2 bases from V and 4 bases from J, with 16 bases in between. The CDR3 sequence is 16 residues long. CDR1 and CDR2 (germline): MNHNS, SASEGT. The gene calls are TRBV6-1 and TRBJ2-3, with D tentatively TRBD1 or TRBD2 (6 bases each). The sequenced sample was Tregs sorted from blood. The source is a human donor in good health. The CDR3 nucleotides are TGTGCCAGCAGTGAATTCGGGGGCCCTTTCCCAGATACGCAGTATTTT. Translating gives CASSEFGGPFPDTQYF.